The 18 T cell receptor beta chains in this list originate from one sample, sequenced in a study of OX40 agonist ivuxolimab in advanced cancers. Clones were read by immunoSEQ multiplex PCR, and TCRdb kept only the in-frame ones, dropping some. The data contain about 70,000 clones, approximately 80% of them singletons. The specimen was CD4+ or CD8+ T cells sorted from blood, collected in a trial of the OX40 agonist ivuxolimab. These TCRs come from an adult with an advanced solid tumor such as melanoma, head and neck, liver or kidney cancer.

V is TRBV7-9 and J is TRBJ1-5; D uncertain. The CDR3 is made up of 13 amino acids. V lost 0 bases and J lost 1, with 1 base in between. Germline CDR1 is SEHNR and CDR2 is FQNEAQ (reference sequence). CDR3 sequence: CASSLASNQPQHF. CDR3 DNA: TGTGCCAGCAGCTTAGCGAGCAATCAGCCCCAGCATTTT.

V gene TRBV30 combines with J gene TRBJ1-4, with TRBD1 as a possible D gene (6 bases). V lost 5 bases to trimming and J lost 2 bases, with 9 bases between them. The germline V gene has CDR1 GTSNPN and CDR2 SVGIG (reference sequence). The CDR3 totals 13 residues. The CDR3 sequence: CAWSRGTNEKLFF. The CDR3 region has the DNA TGTGCCTGGTCCAGGGGTACTAATGAAAAACTGTTTTTT. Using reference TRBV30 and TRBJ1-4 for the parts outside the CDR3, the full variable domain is SQTIHQWPATLVQPVGSPLSLECTVEGTSNPNLYWYRQAAGRGLQLLFYSVGIGQISSEVPQNLSASRPQDRQFILSSKKLLLSDSGFYLCAWSRGTNEKLFFGSGTQLSVL.

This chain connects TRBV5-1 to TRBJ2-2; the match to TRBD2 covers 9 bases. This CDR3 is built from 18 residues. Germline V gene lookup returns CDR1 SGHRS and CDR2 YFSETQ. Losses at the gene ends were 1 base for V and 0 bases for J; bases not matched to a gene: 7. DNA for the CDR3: TGCGCCAGCAGCTTGCCTAGCGGGGCAGGCGCGAACACCGGGGAGCTGTTTTTT. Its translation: CASSLPSGAGANTGELFF.

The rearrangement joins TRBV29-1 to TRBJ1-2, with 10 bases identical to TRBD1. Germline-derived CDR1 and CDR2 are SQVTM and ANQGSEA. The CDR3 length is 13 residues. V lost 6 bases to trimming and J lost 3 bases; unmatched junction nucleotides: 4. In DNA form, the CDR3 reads TGCAGCGTGGACAGGGGGGGGTACTATGGCTACACCTTC. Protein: CSVDRGGYYGYTF.

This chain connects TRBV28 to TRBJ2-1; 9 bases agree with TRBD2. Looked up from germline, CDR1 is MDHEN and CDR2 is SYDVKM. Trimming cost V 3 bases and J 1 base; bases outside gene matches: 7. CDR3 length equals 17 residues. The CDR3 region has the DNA TGTGCCAGCAGTTTCCCAGCGGGAGGTATTTCCTACAATGAGCAGTTCTTC. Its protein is CASSFPAGGISYNEQFF.

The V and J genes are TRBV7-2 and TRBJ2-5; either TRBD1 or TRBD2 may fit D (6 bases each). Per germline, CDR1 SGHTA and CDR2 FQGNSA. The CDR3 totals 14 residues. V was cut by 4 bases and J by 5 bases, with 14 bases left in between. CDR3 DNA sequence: TGTGCCAGCAGCTCAAGGAGGGGGTGGGAGACCCAGTACTTC. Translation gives CASSSRRGWETQYF.

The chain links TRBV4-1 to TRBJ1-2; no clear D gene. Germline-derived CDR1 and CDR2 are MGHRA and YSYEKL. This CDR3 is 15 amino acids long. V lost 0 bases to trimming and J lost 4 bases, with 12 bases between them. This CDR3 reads CASSQEHTESYGYTF. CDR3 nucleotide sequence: TGCGCCAGCAGCCAAGAGCACACCGAGTCCTATGGCTACACCTTC.

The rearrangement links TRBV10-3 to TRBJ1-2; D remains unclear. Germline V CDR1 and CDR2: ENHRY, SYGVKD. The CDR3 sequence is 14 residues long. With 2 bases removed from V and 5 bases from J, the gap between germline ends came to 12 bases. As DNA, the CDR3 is TGTGCCATCAGTGAGGAATGGAGCCAGTATGGCTACACCTTC. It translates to CAISEEWSQYGYTF.

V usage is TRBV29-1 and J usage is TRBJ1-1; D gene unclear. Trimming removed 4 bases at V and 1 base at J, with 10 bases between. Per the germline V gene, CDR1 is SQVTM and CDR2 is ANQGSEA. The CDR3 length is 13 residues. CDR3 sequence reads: CSVVGYRNTEAFF. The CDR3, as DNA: TGCAGCGTTGTTGGGTATAGGAACACTGAAGCTTTCTTT.

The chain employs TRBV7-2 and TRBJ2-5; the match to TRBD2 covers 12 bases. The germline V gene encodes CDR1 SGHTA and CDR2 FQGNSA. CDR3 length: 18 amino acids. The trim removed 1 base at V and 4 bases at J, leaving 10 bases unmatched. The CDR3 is CASSLGFLLAGGRETQYF. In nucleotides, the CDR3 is TGTGCCAGCAGCTTAGGCTTCTTGCTAGCGGGGGGGCGAGAGACCCAGTACTTC.

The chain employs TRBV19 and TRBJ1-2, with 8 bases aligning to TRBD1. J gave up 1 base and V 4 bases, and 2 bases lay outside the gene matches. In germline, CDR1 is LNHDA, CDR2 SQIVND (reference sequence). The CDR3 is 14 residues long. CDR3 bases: TGTGCCAGTAGTAAGGGACAGGTTAACTATGGCTACACCTTC. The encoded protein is CASSKGQVNYGYTF.

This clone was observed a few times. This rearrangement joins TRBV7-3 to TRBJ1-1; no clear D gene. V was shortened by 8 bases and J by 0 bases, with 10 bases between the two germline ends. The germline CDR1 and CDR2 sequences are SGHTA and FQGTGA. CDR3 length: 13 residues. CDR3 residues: CASAETMNTEAFF. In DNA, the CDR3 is TGTGCCAGCGCGGAAACGATGAACACTGAAGCTTTCTTT.

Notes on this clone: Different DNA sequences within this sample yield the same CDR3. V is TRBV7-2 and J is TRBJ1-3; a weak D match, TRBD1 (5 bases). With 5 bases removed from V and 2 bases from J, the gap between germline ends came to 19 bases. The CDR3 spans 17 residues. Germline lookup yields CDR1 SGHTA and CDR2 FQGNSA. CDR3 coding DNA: TGTGCCAGCAGCAAATCTGTTGGGGCGGCAACTGGAAACACCATATATTTT. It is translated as CASSKSVGAATGNTIYF.

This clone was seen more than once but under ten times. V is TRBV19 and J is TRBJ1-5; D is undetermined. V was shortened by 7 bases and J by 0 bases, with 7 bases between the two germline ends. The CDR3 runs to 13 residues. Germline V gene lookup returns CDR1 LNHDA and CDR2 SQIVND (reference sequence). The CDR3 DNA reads TGTGCCAGTATGTCGTATAGCAATCAGCCCCAGCATTTT. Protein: CASMSYSNQPQHF. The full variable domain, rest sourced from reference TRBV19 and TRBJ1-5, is DGGITQSPKYLFRKEGQNVTLSCEQNLNHDAMYWYRQDPGQGLRLIYYSQIVNDFQKGDIAEGYSVSREKKESFPLTVTSAQKNPTAFYLCASMSYSNQPQHFGDGTRLSIL.

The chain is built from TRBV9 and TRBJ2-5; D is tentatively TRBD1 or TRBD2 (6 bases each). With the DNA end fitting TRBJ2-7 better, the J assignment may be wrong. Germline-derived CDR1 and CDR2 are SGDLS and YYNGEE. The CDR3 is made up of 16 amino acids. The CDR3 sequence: CASSVTAGDSSYEQYF. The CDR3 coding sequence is TGTGCCAGCAGCGTCACAGCAGGGGACTCCTCCTACGAGCAGTACTTC.

The CDR3 here is CASSPRTSGSYEQYF. In DNA form, the CDR3 reads TGTGCCAGCAGCCCCCGGACTAGCGGGAGCTACGAGCAGTACTTC. The rearrangement links TRBV7-2 to TRBJ2-7; TRBD2 agrees at 13 bases. Germline trimming cut 5 bases from V and 3 bases from J; bases unmatched to any gene: 4. The CDR3 sequence is 15 residues long. Germline V gene sequence: CDR1 SGHTA, CDR2 FQGNSA.

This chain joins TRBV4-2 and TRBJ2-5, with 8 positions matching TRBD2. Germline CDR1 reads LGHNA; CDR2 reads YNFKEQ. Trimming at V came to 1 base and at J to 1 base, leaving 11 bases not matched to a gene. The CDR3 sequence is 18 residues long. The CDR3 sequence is CASSQAFGLAGGQETQYF. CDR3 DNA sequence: TGTGCCAGCAGCCAAGCGTTTGGTCTAGCGGGTGGCCAAGAGACCCAGTACTTC.

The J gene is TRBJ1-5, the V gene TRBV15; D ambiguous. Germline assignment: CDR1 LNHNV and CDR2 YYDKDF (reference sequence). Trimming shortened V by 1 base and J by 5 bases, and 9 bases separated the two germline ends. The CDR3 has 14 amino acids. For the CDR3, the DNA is TGTGCCACCAGCAGAGGAGGGCCCTATCAGCCCCAGCATTTT. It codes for CATSRGGPYQPQHF.